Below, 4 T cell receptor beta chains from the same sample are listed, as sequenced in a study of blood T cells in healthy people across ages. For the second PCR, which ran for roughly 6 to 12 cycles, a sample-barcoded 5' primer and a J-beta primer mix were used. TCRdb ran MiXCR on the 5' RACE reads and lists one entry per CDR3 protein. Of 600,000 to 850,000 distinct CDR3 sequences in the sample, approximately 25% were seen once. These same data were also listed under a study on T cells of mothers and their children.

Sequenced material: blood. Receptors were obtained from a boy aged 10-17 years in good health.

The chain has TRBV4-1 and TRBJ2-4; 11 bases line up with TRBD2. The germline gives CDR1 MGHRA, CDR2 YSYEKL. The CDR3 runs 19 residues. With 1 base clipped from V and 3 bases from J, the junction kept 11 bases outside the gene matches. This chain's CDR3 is CASSQAPTSGIIGKNIQYF. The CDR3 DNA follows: TGCGCCAGCAGCCAAGCACCGACTAGCGGGATCATTGGCAAAAACATTCAGTACTTC.

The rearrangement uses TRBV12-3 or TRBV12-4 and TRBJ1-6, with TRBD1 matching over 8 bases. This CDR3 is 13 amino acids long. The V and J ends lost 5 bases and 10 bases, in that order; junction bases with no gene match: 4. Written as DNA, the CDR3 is TGTGCCAGCAGTCCGGGGACAGGCTCACCCCTCCACTTT. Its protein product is CASSPGTGSPLHF.

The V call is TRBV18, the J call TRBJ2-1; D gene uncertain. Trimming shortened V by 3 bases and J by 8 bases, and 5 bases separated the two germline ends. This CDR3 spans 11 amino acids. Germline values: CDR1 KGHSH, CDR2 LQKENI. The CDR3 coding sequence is TGTGCCAGCTCACCTTACTATGAGCAGTTCTTC. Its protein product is CASSPYYEQFF. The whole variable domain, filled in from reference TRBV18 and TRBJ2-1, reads NAGVMQNPRHLVRRRGQEARLRCSPMKGHSHVYWYRQLPEEGLKFMVYLQKENIIDESGMPKERFSAEFPKEGPSILRIQQVVRGDSAAYFCASSPYYEQFFGPGTRLTVL.

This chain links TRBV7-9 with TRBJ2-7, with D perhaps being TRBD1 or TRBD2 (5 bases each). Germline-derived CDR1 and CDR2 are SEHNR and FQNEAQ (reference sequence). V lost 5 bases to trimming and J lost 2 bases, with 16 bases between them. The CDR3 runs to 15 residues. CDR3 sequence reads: CASSLPEGRAYEQYF. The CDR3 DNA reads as TGTGCCAGCAGCCTTCCCGAGGGCAGGGCCTACGAGCAGTACTTC.